Shown below are 24 T cell receptor beta chains from a single sample sequenced in a study of T cell clonotyping in hematopoietic cell transplantation. The time point is: recipient sample about 28 days before transplant, after cytoreduction. The table came from immunoSEQ multiplex PCR; TCRdb's copy has only in-frame clones and leaves some out. The top ten clones hold about 5.3% of a sample with about 45,000 clones, 80% to 85% of them seen once. Sequenced material: peripheral blood mononuclear cells, taken before stem cell transplant. Receptor source: a man aged 55 to 70 with myelodysplastic syndrome. Some clones in this sample may be carry-over from other donors' samples.

The genes are TRBV4-1 and TRBJ2-2; D unclear. Germline CDR1 is MGHRA and CDR2 is YSYEKL. The V gene lost 0 bases and the J gene lost 3 bases, with 17 bases spanning the gap. This CDR3 is 18 amino acids long. In DNA, the CDR3 is TGCGCCAGCAGCCAAGAAGGCGGCTTGGGATGGGACACCGGGGAGCTGTTTTTT. Its translation: CASSQEGGLGWDTGELFF.

The chain couples TRBV30 to TRBJ1-2, with TRBD1 matching 8 bases. The CDR3 covers 14 residues. With V trimmed by 0 bases and J by 6 bases, 6 bases remained unmatched. CDR1 and CDR2 from the germline V gene are GTSNPN and SVGIG (reference sequence). DNA of the CDR3: TGTGCCTGGAGTGTTACAGGGGGTTATGATGGCTACACCTTC. Translating it yields CAWSVTGGYDGYTF. Full variable domain (missing parts from reference TRBV30 and TRBJ1-2): SQTIHQWPATLVQPVGSPLSLECTVEGTSNPNLYWYRQAAGRGLQLLFYSVGIGQISSEVPQNLSASRPQDRQFILSSKKLLLSDSGFYLCAWSVTGGYDGYTFGSGTRLTVV.

The chain couples TRBV5-6 to TRBJ2-6; D not certain. The CDR3 totals 13 residues. Germline CDR1 reads SGHDT; CDR2 reads YYEEEE. With 2 bases removed from V and 2 bases from J, the gap between germline ends came to 2 bases. The CDR3 DNA reads as TGTGCCAGCAGCTTTGCTGGGGCCAACGTCCTGACTTTC. Translating gives CASSFAGANVLTF.

The chain carries TRBV14 and TRBJ2-7, with TRBD1 identical over 7 bases. V gave up 0 bases and J gave up 6 bases; unmatched junction bases: 2. The CDR3 sequence is 13 residues long. Per the germline V gene, CDR1 is SGHDN and CDR2 is FVKESK. CDR3 DNA: TGTGCCAGCAGCCAAGACAGGGGGATCGAGCAGTACTTC. Its translation: CASSQDRGIEQYF.

The V gene is TRBV28, the J gene TRBJ1-6; D ambiguous. The CDR3 spans 18 residues. Trimming shortened V by 5 bases and J by 6 bases, and 23 bases separated the two germline ends. CDR1 is MDHEN and CDR2 is SYDVKM in the germline V gene. CDR3 protein: CASSHRPVNTEFNSPLHF. The CDR3, as DNA: TGTGCCAGCAGTCACCGCCCGGTGAACACTGAGTTTAATTCACCCCTCCACTTT.

The chain recombines TRBV11-2 with TRBJ2-2; perhaps TRBD2 as D (6 bases). The CDR3 extends over 17 amino acids. The germline V and J ends were trimmed by 0 bases and 0 bases, with 11 bases remaining between them. Germline V CDR1 and CDR2: SGHAT, FQNNGV. The CDR3 DNA sequence: TGTGCCAGCAGCTTAGATACCGGGACTGCGAACACCGGGGAGCTGTTTTTT. Translation: CASSLDTGTANTGELFF.

This rearrangement joins TRBV9 to TRBJ2-7, with D maybe TRBD2 (6 bases). The CDR3 contains 15 residues. Trimming pared 4 bases from V and 2 bases from J, leaving 16 bases between. Germline V gene sequence: CDR1 SGDLS, CDR2 YYNGEE. CDR3 sequence: CASSPERTGAYEQYF. In DNA, the CDR3 is TGTGCCAGCAGCCCCGAGAGAACGGGGGCCTACGAGCAGTACTTC. The variable domain in full, completed from reference TRBV9 and TRBJ2-7, reads DSGVTQTPKHLITATGQRVTLRCSPRSGDLSVYWYQQSLDQGLQFLIQYYNGEERAKGNILERFSAQQFPDLHSELNLSSLELGDSALYFCASSPERTGAYEQYFGPGTRLTVT.

The V call is TRBV11-2, the J call TRBJ2-5; D is uncertain. The CDR3 runs 11 residues. V shed 3 bases and J shed 5 bases, with 4 bases lying between them. Germline lookup yields CDR1 SGHAT and CDR2 FQNNGV. The CDR3 here is CASSLEETQYF. CDR3 nucleotides: TGTGCCAGCAGCTTGGAGGAGACCCAGTACTTC.

The chain employs TRBV5-3 and TRBJ1-2; D is perhaps TRBD1 (5 bases). TRBV5-3 is given ORF status, its function remaining uncertain. This CDR3 spans 14 amino acids. V lost 0 bases and J lost 6, with 12 bases in between. This CDR3 is CARSLARALDGYTF. The DNA for the CDR3 is TGTGCCAGAAGCTTGGCCAGGGCTTTGGATGGCTACACCTTC.

The chain uses TRBV19 and TRBJ2-3; 9 bases are a match to TRBD1. Trimming took 2 bases from V and 3 from J; bases not matched to a gene: 6. The CDR3 has 16 residues. Per germline, CDR1 LNHDA and CDR2 SQIVND (reference sequence). Written as DNA, the CDR3 is TGTGCCAGTAGTATACCCCCCGGACAGGGGACAGATACGCAGTATTTT. Protein sequence: CASSIPPGQGTDTQYF.

The J gene is TRBJ1-1, the V gene TRBV28, with D uncertain. The CDR3 contains 13 residues. The V end was cut by 6 bases, the J end by 1 base, with 9 bases between. Per germline, CDR1 MDHEN and CDR2 SYDVKM. CDR3 sequence: CASRSSENTEAFF. CDR3 nucleotides: TGTGCCAGCAGATCGAGTGAGAACACTGAAGCTTTCTTT.

This clone was recorded a few times. The CDR3 DNA is TGTGCCTGGAGCGGGGGACATAAAATCTACAATGAGCAGTTCTTC. Protein product: CAWSGGHKIYNEQFF. This sequence joins TRBV30 and TRBJ2-1; D could derive from TRBD1 or TRBD2 (6 bases each). The V gene lost 3 bases and the J gene lost 3 bases, with 15 bases spanning the gap. The CDR3 length is 15 residues. The germline V gene encodes CDR1 GTSNPN and CDR2 SVGIG (reference sequence).

The V call is TRBV19, the J call TRBJ2-5; the D call may be TRBD1 or TRBD2 (5 bases each). Deletions cut 2 bases from V and 4 bases from J, with 14 bases between. The length of the CDR3 is 15 residues. The germline gives CDR1 LNHDA, CDR2 SQIVND (reference sequence). The CDR3 loop is CASSITPGRTETQYF. DNA of the CDR3: TGTGCCAGTAGTATAACTCCGGGACGGACAGAGACCCAGTACTTC.

This chain connects TRBV27 to TRBJ1-5, with D possibly TRBD1 on 6 matching bases. The CDR3 runs 14 residues. V lost 6 bases to trimming and J lost 5 bases, with 14 bases between them. The germline gives CDR1 MNHEY, CDR2 SMNVEV (reference sequence). CDR3 nucleotide sequence: TGTGCCAGCAGACAAAGGGGGTTCGATCAGCCCCAGCATTTT. Its protein is CASRQRGFDQPQHF.

In this sample, this clone turned up once. The chain is built from TRBV2 and TRBJ2-1, with TRBD1 identical over 8 bases. Looked up from germline, CDR1 is SNHLY and CDR2 is FYNNEI. The CDR3 has 16 amino acids. Unmatched junction bases numbered 13, after V lost 6 bases and J lost 6 bases. CDR3 region: CASRDAGGRGANEQFF. The CDR3 nucleotides read TGTGCCAGCAGGGACGCAGGGGGCAGGGGGGCCAATGAGCAGTTCTTC.

The rearrangement joins TRBV6-5 to TRBJ1-1; 9 bases are a match to TRBD1. CDR1 is MNHEY, CDR2 SVGAGI, per germline. The CDR3 runs to 16 residues. V was pared by 4 bases and J by 0 bases, with 6 bases of the junction left unmatched. CDR3 residues: CASSSWTGALNTEAFF. CDR3 DNA sequence: TGTGCCAGCAGTTCCTGGACAGGGGCTCTGAACACTGAAGCTTTCTTT.

The chain employs TRBV9 and TRBJ2-7; tentatively, D is TRBD1 (6 bases). CDR1 and CDR2 (germline): SGDLS, YYNGEE. Trimming took off 0 bases at V and 2 bases at J, with 12 bases between the two ends. CDR3 length equals 15 residues. In DNA form, the CDR3 reads TGTGCCAGCAGCGTAGGGGCAGGGGCCCCCTACGAGCAGTACTTC. Its protein product is CASSVGAGAPYEQYF. The complete variable domain, with remaining parts taken from reference TRBV9 and TRBJ2-7, reads DSGVTQTPKHLITATGQRVTLRCSPRSGDLSVYWYQQSLDQGLQFLIQYYNGEERAKGNILERFSAQQFPDLHSELNLSSLELGDSALYFCASSVGAGAPYEQYFGPGTRLTVT.

This clone was counted once. The chain recombines TRBV5-1 with TRBJ2-7, with 10 bases lining up with TRBD1. The trim removed 4 bases at V and 6 bases at J, leaving 4 bases unmatched. Germline CDR1 SGHRS, CDR2 YFSETQ. The CDR3 is made up of 13 amino acids. CDR3 in DNA: TGCGCCAGCAGCGGCCGGGACAGGGGCGAGCAGTACTTC. This translates into CASSGRDRGEQYF.

This clone occurred a few times. The chain links TRBV4-1 to TRBJ1-2; a weak D match, TRBD1 (6 bases). CDR1 MGHRA and CDR2 YSYEKL come from the germline V gene. The CDR3 extends over 20 amino acids. Between the trimmed V and J ends, which lost 0 bases and 0 bases, there was a span of 23 bases. DNA of the CDR3: TGCGCCAGCAGCCAAGAACGTCTCAGGGGAGAAGGGCCCTCTAACTATGGCTACACCTTC. Translation: CASSQERLRGEGPSNYGYTF.

The chain couples TRBV7-2 to TRBJ1-3; D call uncertain. V was clipped by 1 base and J by 0 bases, with 10 bases between them. Per the germline V gene, CDR1 is SGHTA and CDR2 is FQGNSA. CDR3 length equals 16 residues. The CDR3 loop is CASSLDSGASGNTIYF. As DNA, the CDR3 is TGTGCCAGCAGCTTAGATTCAGGAGCCTCTGGAAACACCATATATTTT. Full variable domain (remainder filled in from reference TRBV7-2 and TRBJ1-3): GAGVSQSPSNKVTEKGKDVELRCDPISGHTALYWYRQSLGQGLEFLIYFQGNSAPDKSGLPSDRFSAERTGGSVSTLTIQRTQQEDSAVYLCASSLDSGASGNTIYFGEGSWLTVV.

The gene calls are TRBV6-1 and TRBJ2-3; no reliable D call. Germline lookup yields CDR1 MNHNS and CDR2 SASEGT. There are 15 residues in the CDR3. The V and J ends lost 3 bases and 0 bases respectively, with 10 bases between them. The CDR3 protein is CASSDYTTSTDTQYF. In DNA, the CDR3 is TGTGCCAGCAGTGATTACACAACTAGCACAGATACGCAGTATTTT.

The sample holds one count of this clone. V is TRBV10-3 and J is TRBJ1-3; D unclear. Between the trimmed V and J ends, which lost 0 bases and 0 bases, there was a span of 9 bases. The CDR3 is made up of 16 amino acids. Germline lookup yields CDR1 ENHRY and CDR2 SYGVKD. CDR3 residues: CAISESVVNSGNTIYF. CDR3 nucleotide sequence: TGTGCCATCAGTGAGTCGGTAGTGAACTCTGGAAACACCATATATTTT.

The chain has TRBV28 and TRBJ1-6, with no clear D. Germline values: CDR1 MDHEN, CDR2 SYDVKM. V dropped 7 bases and J dropped 4 bases, with 11 bases sitting between them. The CDR3 consists of 14 residues. In nucleotides, the CDR3 is TGTGCCAGCACCCATGGGGAGTATAATTCACCCCTCCACTTT. It specifies CASTHGEYNSPLHF.

The chain joins TRBV7-2 to TRBJ2-1; 12 bases align to TRBD2. The CDR3 is 17 amino acids. Unmatched junction bases numbered 10, after V lost 5 bases and J lost 5 bases. Germline V CDR1 and CDR2: SGHTA, FQGNSA. This CDR3 reads CASSRSLAGGLDNEQFF. Written as DNA, the CDR3 is TGTGCCAGCAGCCGATCTCTAGCGGGGGGGCTTGACAATGAGCAGTTCTTC. Combining the CDR3 with reference TRBV7-2 and TRBJ2-1 gives the whole variable domain GAGVSQSPSNKVTEKGKDVELRCDPISGHTALYWYRQSLGQGLEFLIYFQGNSAPDKSGLPSDRFSAERTGGSVSTLTIQRTQQEDSAVYLCASSRSLAGGLDNEQFFGPGTRLTVL.